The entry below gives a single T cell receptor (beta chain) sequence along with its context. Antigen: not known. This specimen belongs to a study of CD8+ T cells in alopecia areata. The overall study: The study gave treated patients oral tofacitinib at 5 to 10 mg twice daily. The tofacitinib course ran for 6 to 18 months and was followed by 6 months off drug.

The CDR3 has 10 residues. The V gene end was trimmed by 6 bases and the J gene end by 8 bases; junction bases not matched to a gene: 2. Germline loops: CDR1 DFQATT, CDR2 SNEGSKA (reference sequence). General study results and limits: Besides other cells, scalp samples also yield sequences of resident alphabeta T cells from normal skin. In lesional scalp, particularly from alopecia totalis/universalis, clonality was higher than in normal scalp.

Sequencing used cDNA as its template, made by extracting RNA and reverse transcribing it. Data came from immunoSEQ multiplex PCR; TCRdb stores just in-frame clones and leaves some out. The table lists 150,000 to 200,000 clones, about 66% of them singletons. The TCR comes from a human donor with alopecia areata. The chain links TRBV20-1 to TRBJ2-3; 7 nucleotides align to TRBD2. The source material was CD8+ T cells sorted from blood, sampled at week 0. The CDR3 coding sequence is TGCAGTGCCCCGGGAGGTACGCAGTATTTT. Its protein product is CSAPGGTQYF.